This T cell receptor beta chain appears in the sequencing data of a study of PD-L1 blockade in urothelial cancer. General observations from the study: Tumor-associated blood clones were expanded more by durable-benefit patients at 3 weeks.

TCRdb's table, derived via immunoSEQ multiplex PCR, lists solely in-frame clones and lacks some. This sample has 55,000 or so clones, with approximately 80% found just once. Note on this clone: Its specificity is not known.

Sequencing was performed on PBMCs, taken around atezolizumab (anti-PD-L1) treatment. This sequence was found in a man aged 35 to 55 with urothelial cancer.

CDR3 residues: CASSESARWVSGRATYEQYF. The DNA of the CDR3 is TGCGCCAGCAGTGAGTCCGCCAGGTGGGTTAGCGGGAGGGCCACCTACGAGCAGTACTTC. This rearrangement joins TRBV10-2 to TRBJ2-7, with 11 bases that match TRBD2. The CDR3 sequence is 20 residues long. The germline CDR1 and CDR2 sequences are WSHSY and SAAADI. The J segment lost 2 bases and the V segment lost 0 bases, leaving 15 bases of the junction unmatched.